This T cell receptor (beta chain) was captured in a study of shared clonotypes between healthy human individuals. About the research overall: Each donor contributed plates that comprised three CD4 naive, three CD4 memory, two CD8 naive and one CD8 memory.

The CDR3 extends over 15 amino acids. Germline CDR1 reads MNHEY; CDR2 reads SMNVEV (reference sequence). The junction had 11 bases not matched to a gene; V was cut back by 0 bases and J by 12 bases. Here immunoSEQ multiplex PCR was the method, and the copy in TCRdb shows in-frame clones only, minus some. The repertoire has 2 million or so clones, 85% to 95% of them found once; the top ten carry 0.1% to 0.15%. Each sample came from a Caucasian adult donor living in Nashville, Tennessee. The clonotype originates from a man aged 18 to 30 in good health. Sequences were obtained from naive CD4+ T cells sorted from blood. Stated subset: CD45RA+ positively selected. V is TRBV27 and J is TRBJ2-3, with 8 bases matching TRBD1. The CDR3 region is CASSLSIPGQGLQYF. CDR3 sequence (DNA): TGTGCCAGCAGTTTATCGATCCCCGGACAGGGCCTTCAGTATTTT.